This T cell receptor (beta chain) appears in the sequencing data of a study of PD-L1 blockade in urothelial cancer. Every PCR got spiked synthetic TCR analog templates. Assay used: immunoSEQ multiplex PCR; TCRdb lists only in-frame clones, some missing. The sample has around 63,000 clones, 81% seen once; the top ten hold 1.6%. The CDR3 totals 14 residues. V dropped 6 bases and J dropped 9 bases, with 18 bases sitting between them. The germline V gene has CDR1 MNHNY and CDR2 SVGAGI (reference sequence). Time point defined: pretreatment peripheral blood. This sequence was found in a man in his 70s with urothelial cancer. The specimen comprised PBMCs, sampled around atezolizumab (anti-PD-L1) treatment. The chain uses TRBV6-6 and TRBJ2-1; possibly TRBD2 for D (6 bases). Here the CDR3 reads CASRTRLEWSEQFF. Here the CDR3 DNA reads TGTGCCAGCAGGACGCGACTAGAATGGAGTGAGCAGTTCTTC.